The clone carrying this T cell receptor beta chain occurred once. Its matching antigen is unknown. V was trimmed by 2 bases and J by 1 base, leaving 6 bases between them. The germline V gene has CDR1 SGHRS and CDR2 YFSETQ. The CDR3 extends over 13 amino acids. The record originates from a study of T cell responses to AZD1222 COVID-19 vaccine. Study results and limitations: Baseline seropositivity characterized only a handful of AZD1222 recipients. Donors were mostly white British, more females; clonal diversity possibly underestimated. Of spike-specific TCRs, nearly half reportedly target regions left unmutated in variants.

Produced via immunoSEQ multiplex PCR; TCRdb's table is partial and in-frame only. The sample lists about 150,000 clones, roughly nine tenths occurring once. Sequenced here: peripheral blood, sampled on day 0 of AZD1222 vaccination. The sequence came from an adult in good health. The gene calls are TRBV5-1 and TRBJ1-1; D perhaps matches TRBD1 (5 bases). The CDR3: CASSFTGNTEAFF. For the CDR3, the DNA is TGCGCCAGCAGCTTTACAGGGAACACTGAAGCTTTCTTT.